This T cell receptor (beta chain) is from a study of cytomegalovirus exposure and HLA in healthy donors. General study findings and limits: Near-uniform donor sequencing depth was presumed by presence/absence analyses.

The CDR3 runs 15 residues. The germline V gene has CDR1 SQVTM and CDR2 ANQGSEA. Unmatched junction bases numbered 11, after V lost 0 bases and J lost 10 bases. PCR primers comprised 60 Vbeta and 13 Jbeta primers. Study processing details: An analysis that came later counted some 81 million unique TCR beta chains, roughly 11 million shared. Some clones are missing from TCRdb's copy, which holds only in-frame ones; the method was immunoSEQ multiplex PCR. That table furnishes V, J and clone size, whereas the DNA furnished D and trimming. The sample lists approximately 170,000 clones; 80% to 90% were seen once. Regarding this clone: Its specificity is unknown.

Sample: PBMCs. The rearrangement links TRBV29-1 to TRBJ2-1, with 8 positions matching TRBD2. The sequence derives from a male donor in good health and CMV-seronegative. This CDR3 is CSVEDPDRGGREQFF. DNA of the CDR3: TGCAGCGTTGAAGATCCGGACCGGGGGGGCCGGGAGCAGTTCTTC.